The entry below describes one TCR beta chain. The source of the sample is a study of T cell changes during pregnancy in multiple sclerosis. Profiled with immunoSEQ multiplex PCR; TCRdb holds only in-frame clones, not every one. The sample yields about 110,000 clones, 80% to 95% seen once. The source is a female donor in good health, enrolled as a control in a pregnancy study. Sequenced material: peripheral blood, taken in the third trimester of pregnancy.

The CDR3 spells CASSLVQGEAFF. In DNA form, the CDR3 reads TGTGCCAGCAGCTTAGTGCAGGGCGAAGCTTTCTTT. The chain joins TRBV11-3 to TRBJ1-1, with a tentative D call TRBD1 (5 bases). Trimming left V 1 base short and J 8 bases short, with 8 bases between. The CDR3 is 12 amino acids. Germline CDR1 is SGHNT and CDR2 is YENEEA. The variable domain in full, completed from reference TRBV11-3 and TRBJ1-1, reads EAGVVQSPRYKIIEKKQPVAFWCNPISGHNTLYWYLQNLGQGPELLIRYENEEAVDDSQLPKDRFSAERLKGVDSTLKIQPAELGDSAVYLCASSLVQGEAFFGQGTRLTVV.